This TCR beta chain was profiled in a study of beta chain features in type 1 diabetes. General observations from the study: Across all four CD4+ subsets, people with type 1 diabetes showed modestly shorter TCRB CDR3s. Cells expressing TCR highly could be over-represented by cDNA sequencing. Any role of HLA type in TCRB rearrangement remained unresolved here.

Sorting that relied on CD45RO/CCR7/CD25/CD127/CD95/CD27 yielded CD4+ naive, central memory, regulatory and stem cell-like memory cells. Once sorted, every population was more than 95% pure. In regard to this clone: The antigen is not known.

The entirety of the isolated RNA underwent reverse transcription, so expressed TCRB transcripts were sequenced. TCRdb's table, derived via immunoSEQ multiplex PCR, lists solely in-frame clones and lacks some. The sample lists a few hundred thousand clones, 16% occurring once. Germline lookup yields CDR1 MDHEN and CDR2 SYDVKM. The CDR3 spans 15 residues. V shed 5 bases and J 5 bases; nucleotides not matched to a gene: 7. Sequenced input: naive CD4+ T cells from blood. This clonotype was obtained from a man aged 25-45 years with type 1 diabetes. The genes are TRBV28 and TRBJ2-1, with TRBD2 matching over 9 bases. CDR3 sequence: CASSTIAGDHNEQFF. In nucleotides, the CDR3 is TGTGCCAGCAGTACTATAGCGGGAGACCACAATGAGCAGTTCTTC.